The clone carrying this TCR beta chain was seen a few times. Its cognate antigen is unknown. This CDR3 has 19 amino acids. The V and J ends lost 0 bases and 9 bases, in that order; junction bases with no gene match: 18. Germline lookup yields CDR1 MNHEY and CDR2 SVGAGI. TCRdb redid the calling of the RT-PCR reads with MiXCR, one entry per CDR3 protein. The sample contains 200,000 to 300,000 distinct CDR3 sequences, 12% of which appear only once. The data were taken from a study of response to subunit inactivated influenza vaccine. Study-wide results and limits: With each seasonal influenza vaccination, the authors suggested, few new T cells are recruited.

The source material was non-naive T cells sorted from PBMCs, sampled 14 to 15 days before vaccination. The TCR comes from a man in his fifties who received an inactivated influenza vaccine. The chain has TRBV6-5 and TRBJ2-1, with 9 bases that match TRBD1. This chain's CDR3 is CASSYSIAVRTGEFGEQFF. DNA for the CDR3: TGTGCCAGCAGTTACTCAATTGCCGTTAGGACAGGGGAATTTGGTGAGCAGTTCTTC.